This entry is about one T cell receptor (beta chain). Its target antigen remains unknown. Per-base quality was not reported, and no clone a single base away is much larger than it. TCRbeta CDR3 regions were amplified from genomic DNA by means of the immunoSEQ Assay, a bias-controlled multiplex PCR. The original methods were these. The number of nucleated cells in each sample was estimated from the amplification of reference gene primers within the assay. To quantify the absolute abundance of each unique TCRbeta CDR3 rearrangement, sequence reads were collapsed and filtered. For each sample, productive Simpson clonality was calculated as the square root of Simpson's diversity index over productive rearrangements. This is the immuneACCESS table as TCRdb keeps it, with only in-frame sequences that have V and J called. A part of the clones is gone; compared with another copy, unresolved V genes explain less than half, and the rest is unexplained. V, J and clone size are those of that table, while D and trimming were read from the DNA. For this sample there are about 68,000 clones; 80% to 90% appear just once. 2% to 2.5% of the sample rests with the top ten.

Compared with germline, V lacks 6 bases and J lacks 1 base; bases without a gene match: 9. CDR1 and CDR2, looked up from the germline V gene, are ENHRY and SYGVKD. Including the terminal cysteine and phenylalanine, the CDR3 comprises 16 residues. Just CDR3 DNA is preserved here, 48 bases in frame from base 1. Each collaborating institution followed its own protocols to collect whole blood in K2EDTA tubes. For TCRbeta analysis, collaborator samples were shipped as frozen whole blood, as isolated PBMCs, or as DNA extracted from either sample type. This sample was included in a study of blood T cell repertoires in COVID-19 (dated by TCRdb to 2020 to 2022). Context from the whole study: Samples covering the acute and convalescent phases of COVID-19 were provided by collaborators in the United States, Italy and Spain. The prospective study material was composed of cDNA or gDNA derived from T cells, B-cell-depleted T cells, or PBMCs. A freely available public database, intended as a resource for researchers studying the immune response to SARS-CoV-2, is where the repertoires were released. Deeply sampled blood TCRbeta repertoires from subjects exposed to, actively infected with, or recovered from COVID-19 were included in the dataset. Nearly every sample came with metadata listing a de-identified subject ID, COVID-19 status, age in years and sex. HLA class I and class II types, where available, came from metadata supplied by the sample provider rather than from assay-based typing. The samples were drawn from the first 160 participants of the ongoing ImmuneRACE study and from 1,200 or so subjects provided by 6 global collaborators.

What the work shows at the level of the full study, not this receptor alone: How much clinical and demographic metadata was included differed by source and by participant, and the metadata was provided uncurated.

The TCR was taken from a human donor in a cohort sampled during active COVID-19. The sequencing input was peripheral blood. The V and J segments used are TRBV10-3 and TRBJ1-1, and 9 junctional nucleotides match TRBD1. CDR3 loop: CAIRGGQGTENTEAFF. The DNA sequence is given as TGTGCCATCAGGGGGGGACAGGGAACGGAGAACACTGAAGCTTTCTTT.